This T cell receptor beta chain was found in a study of OX40 agonist ivuxolimab in advanced cancers. About the study: Every patient in dose escalation had hepatocellular carcinoma, melanoma, renal cell or head and neck cancer. Regarding the study as a whole: Some patients without response likewise showed low normalized clonal expansion. Clonal expansion by week 6 occurred in CD4+ and CD8+ blood T cells (at 0.1 to 3.0 mg/kg).

Concerning this clone itself: The antigen is unknown.

Sequencing was performed with immunoSEQ multiplex PCR; in TCRdb, only in-frame clones are kept and a portion is missing. This sample carries tens of thousands of clones, 85% to 90% of them seen once, and the ten largest clones take about 5.1%. Exclusion of a patient followed from autoimmune disease history or systemic immunosuppression. Sample: CD4+ or CD8+ T cells sorted from blood, taken in a trial of the OX40 agonist ivuxolimab. This sequence was found in an adult with an advanced solid tumor such as melanoma, head and neck, liver or kidney cancer.

The DNA of the CDR3 is TGTGCCATCAGGGGACCTGGCGGGGACGAGCAGTACTTC. Amino acids: CAIRGPGGDEQYF. The chain links TRBV10-3 to TRBJ2-7; perhaps TRBD2 as D (6 bases). The ends were cut back, 6 bases at V and 5 bases at J, with 14 bases in the middle. The CDR3 sequence is 13 residues long. Germline V lookup: CDR1 ENHRY, CDR2 SYGVKD.